This T cell receptor beta chain was sequenced for a study of vaccination and CD4 T cells after COVID-19. In the study overall: According to the study, participants were given two doses of BNT162b2 or mRNA-1273 vaccine. Researchers treated control cultures with a CEFX pool, an HIV-1 Nef pool, or no peptide. The stimulating agents, overlapping spike peptides, came from SARS-CoV-2, HCoV-NL63, HCoV-OC43 and HCoV-229E.

This clonotype appeared a few times. Antigen unknown. Treatment noted: approximately 9-day PBMC culture with coronavirus spike peptide pools or control peptides (ViraFEST assay). Germline V lookup: CDR1 MDHEN, CDR2 SYDVKM. Trimming removed 7 bases from V and 1 base from J, with 10 bases in between. The CDR3 contains 13 residues. Cultured CD4+ T-cell DNA underwent Oncomine TCR Beta short-read sequencing. TCRdb re-derived calls from the PCR reads in MiXCR, one entry per CDR3 protein. This sample has approximately 13,000 distinct CDR3 sequences, with 52% found just once. Study results and limitations: Spike mono-reactivity held for 304 of 307 vaccine-specific clones in convalescent patients.

The sequencing input was CD4+ T cells from blood, cultured in vitro. The chain uses TRBV28 and TRBJ1-2; the D is unclear. This sequence originates from a human donor who had recovered from COVID-19. The CDR3 nucleotides are TGTGCCAGCATCCCCACAGATAACTATGGCTACACCTTC. This sequence encodes CASIPTDNYGYTF.